This TCR beta chain was found in a study of T cells in Graves' hyperthyroidism and ophthalmopathy. With a duration under 2 months, the hyperthyroidism was newly diagnosed in patients aged 18 to 65. Uncontrolled infections, other autoimmune diseases, pregnancy or lactation led to exclusion of patients. For the diagnoses, clinical symptoms, serum thyroxine and TRAb, thyroid ultrasound and orbital computed tomography were used. It was RNA transcripts that yielded the amplified TCR beta CDR3 regions. The HTBI primer set served for first-round RT-PCR of the TCR CDR3. A single record per CDR3 protein comes from TCRdb applying MiXCR to the multiplex PCR reads. Here the sample spans a few hundred thousand distinct CDR3 sequences, 35% to 55% being singletons. The CDR3 is 14 amino acids. CDR1 is ENHRY and CDR2 is SYGVKD in the germline V gene. V lost 6 bases to trimming and J lost 3 bases; unmatched junction nucleotides: 0.

This TCR derives from a woman aged 18-29 years with Graves' hyperthyroidism. The chain employs TRBV10-3 and TRBJ2-2; 11 nucleotides match TRBD2. Sequencing was performed on peripheral blood or thyroid tissue (not recorded which). CDR3 in DNA: TGTGCCATCAGGGGACTAGCGGACACCGGGGAGCTGTTTTTT. Translated, it gives CAIRGLADTGELFF.